A single sample is the source of the 29 T cell receptor beta chains below, sequenced in a study of blood T cell repertoires in COVID-19. Clones were read by immunoSEQ multiplex PCR, and TCRdb kept only the in-frame ones, dropping some. Of about 76,000 clones listed, 87% were seen once; the top ten hold under 9.5%. Sequencing was performed on peripheral blood. The receptors were sampled from a man between 25 and 39 years old with acute or convalescent COVID-19.

The genes are TRBV5-1 and TRBJ2-5; no definite D call. The V gene's germline CDR1 is SGHRS and CDR2 YFSETQ. Trimming stripped 0 bases from V and 2 bases from J, with 11 bases between. The CDR3 has 15 amino acids. CDR3 DNA: TGCGCCAGCAGCTTGGGCTGGCAGTCACAAGAGACCCAGTACTTC. It translates to CASSLGWQSQETQYF. Full variable domain (missing parts from reference TRBV5-1 and TRBJ2-5): KAGVTQTPRYLIKTRGQQVTLSCSPISGHRSVSWYQQTPGQGLQFLFEYFSETQRNKGNFPGRFSGRQFSNSRSEMNVSTLELGDSALYLCASSLGWQSQETQYFGPGTRLLVL.

The chain couples TRBV2 to TRBJ2-5, with D perhaps matching TRBD2 (6 bases). The germline V gene has CDR1 SNHLY and CDR2 FYNNEI. The CDR3 has 16 amino acids. The V and J ends lost 5 bases and 2 bases respectively, with 18 bases between them. CDR3: CASSTDFWDLQETQYF. CDR3 in DNA: TGTGCCAGCAGTACGGACTTCTGGGACTTACAAGAGACCCAGTACTTC.

This rearrangement joins TRBV28 to TRBJ1-1; no firm D call. CDR3 size: 13 residues. Looked up from germline, CDR1 is MDHEN and CDR2 is SYDVKM. Trimming removed 10 bases from V and 0 bases from J, with 12 bases in between. In DNA, the CDR3 is TGTGCCACTACCGTGGGCATGAACACTGAAGCTTTCTTT. Translating gives CATTVGMNTEAFF. Together with reference TRBV28 and TRBJ1-1, the CDR3 gives the full variable domain: DVKVTQSSRYLVKRTGEKVFLECVQDMDHENMFWYRQDPGLGLRLIYFSYDVKMKEKGDIPEGYSVSREKKERFSLILESASTNQTSMYLCATTVGMNTEAFFGQGTRLTVV.

CDR3 DNA sequence: TGTGCCAGCAGCACCCCTAGCGGGCCACACAATGAGCAGTTCTTC. Translated, it gives CASSTPSGPHNEQFF. The chain joins TRBV5-4 to TRBJ2-1, with 8 bases that match TRBD2. Germline loops: CDR1 SGHNT, CDR2 YYREEE (reference sequence). J was trimmed by 5 bases and V by 4 bases; bases with no gene match: 8. There are 15 residues in the CDR3.

This clone has only one observation. The chain links TRBV7-9 to TRBJ2-7; weak D call: TRBD2 (6 bases). Germline V gives CDR1 SEHNR, CDR2 FQNEAQ (reference sequence). CDR3 length equals 14 residues. V was shortened by 2 bases and J by 6 bases, with 14 bases between the two germline ends. The CDR3 is CASSLSGRAGEQYF. For the CDR3, the DNA is TGTGCCAGCAGCTTAAGCGGCCGAGCGGGCGAGCAGTACTTC.

This clone was picked up a small number of times. V gene TRBV5-4 combines with J gene TRBJ2-2, with TRBD2 matching 10 bases. This CDR3 has 16 residues. CDR1 and CDR2 (germline): SGHNT, YYREEE (reference sequence). With V trimmed by 2 bases and J by 6 bases, 7 bases remained unmatched. The chain's CDR3 is CASSLSGTSESGELFF. The DNA for the CDR3 is TGTGCCAGCAGCTTATCCGGGACTAGCGAGTCCGGGGAGCTGTTTTTT. The full variable domain, completed using reference TRBV5-4 and TRBJ2-2, is ETGVTQSPTHLIKTRGQQVTLRCSSQSGHNTVSWYQQALGQGPQFIFQYYREEENGRGNFPPRFSGLQFPNYSSELNVNALELDDSALYLCASSLSGTSESGELFFGEGSRLTVL.

The V call is TRBV28, the J call TRBJ1-3; tentatively, D is TRBD1 (5 bases). The CDR3 extends over 16 amino acids. Between the trimmed V and J ends, which lost 4 bases and 3 bases, there was a span of 16 bases. CDR1 and CDR2 from the germline V gene are MDHEN and SYDVKM. CDR3 region: CASSSLGVTGGNTIYF. The CDR3 DNA reads as TGTGCCAGCAGTTCTCTAGGGGTCACCGGTGGAAACACCATATATTTT.

This chain links TRBV6-4 with TRBJ2-1; TRBD2 matches at 8 bases. There are 15 residues in the CDR3. The J segment lost 5 bases and the V segment lost 6 bases, leaving 9 bases of the junction unmatched. Germline V gene sequence: CDR1 MRHNA, CDR2 SNTAGT. CDR3 sequence reads: CASSREAGENNEQFF. CDR3 sequence (DNA): TGTGCCAGCAGCCGCGAAGCGGGAGAGAACAATGAGCAGTTCTTC.

This chain links TRBV3-1 (or the pseudogene TRBV3-2) with TRBJ2-7, with 13 nucleotides matching TRBD2. The germline gives CDR1 LGHDT, CDR2 YNNKEL (reference sequence). The CDR3 is 16 amino acids. V lost 1 base and J lost 6; bases outside the gene matches: 6. The DNA of the CDR3 is TGTGCCAGCAGCCAAGGAGGGACTAGCGGGAAAGGCGAGCAGTACTTC. Amino acid sequence: CASSQGGTSGKGEQYF.

J is TRBJ2-7 and V is TRBV4-1; D gene ambiguous. Germline CDR1 and CDR2: MGHRA and YSYEKL. V was clipped by 4 bases and J by 6 bases, with 16 bases between them. The CDR3 is 14 amino acids. The CDR3 sequence: CASSLQVGPSEQYF. CDR3 nucleotide sequence: TGCGCCAGCAGCCTCCAGGTCGGCCCCTCCGAGCAGTACTTC.

The genes are TRBV7-3 and TRBJ2-5, with D possibly TRBD1 on 6 matching bases. Germline loops: CDR1 SGHTA, CDR2 FQGTGA. This CDR3 has 13 residues. V gave up 5 bases and J gave up 2 bases, with 9 bases separating them. The CDR3 sequence: CASSPDRQETQYF. CDR3 coding DNA: TGTGCCAGCAGCCCAGACAGGCAAGAGACCCAGTACTTC.

The chain couples TRBV3-1 (or the pseudogene TRBV3-2) to TRBJ2-4, with D possibly matching TRBD2 (6 bases). V lost 0 bases, J lost 0 bases, and 12 bases lay in between. The germline V gene encodes CDR1 LGHDT and CDR2 YNNKEL (reference sequence). The CDR3 is 17 residues long. Written as DNA, the CDR3 is TGTGCCAGCAGCCAAGAGGAAGCGGGTCTAGCCAAAAACATTCAGTACTTC. As protein: CASSQEEAGLAKNIQYF.

The J gene is TRBJ2-7, the V gene TRBV5-1, with 8 bases that match TRBD1. The CDR3 loop spans 15 amino acids. The germline V gene has CDR1 SGHRS and CDR2 YFSETQ. V gave up 4 bases and J gave up 3 bases; unmatched junction bases: 9. CDR3 amino acids: CASSTGQGMNYEQYF. CDR3 nucleotide sequence: TGCGCCAGCAGCACCGGACAGGGAATGAACTACGAGCAGTACTTC.

Remarks on this clone: The sample has other DNA sequences that encode this CDR3 too. The chain joins TRBV5-1 to TRBJ1-1; no clear D gene. Looked up from germline, CDR1 is SGHRS and CDR2 is YFSETQ. V lost 3 bases, J lost 2 bases, and 11 bases lay in between. The CDR3 covers 14 residues. The CDR3 bases are TGCGCCAGCAGCTCAGGAAGTCGTAACACTGAAGCTTTCTTT. It is translated as CASSSGSRNTEAFF.

The chain has TRBV29-1 and TRBJ2-2; D is perhaps TRBD2 (6 bases). The CDR3 is 14 residues long. V shed 5 bases and J shed 3 bases, with 13 bases lying between them. Germline CDR1 SQVTM, CDR2 ANQGSEA. CDR3 residues: CSVSGRVDTGELFF. CDR3 nucleotides: TGCAGCGTTAGCGGGCGGGTTGACACCGGGGAGCTGTTTTTT.

The rearrangement joins TRBV11-2 to TRBJ2-7; the D gene is possibly TRBD1 (5 bases). The germline CDR1 and CDR2 sequences are SGHAT and FQNNGV. Trimming removed 7 bases at V and 4 bases at J, with 11 bases between. There are 12 residues in the CDR3. The DNA of the CDR3 is TGTGCCAGCAAAGAAGGGGCTTACGAGCAGTACTTC. Amino acids: CASKEGAYEQYF.

The V gene is TRBV21-1, the J gene TRBJ1-4. TRBV21-1 is a pseudogene. The CDR3 has 15 residues. This CDR3 is CASMPLGSVDEKLFF. The DNA for the CDR3 is TGTGCCAGCATGCCCCTCGGGTCAGTGGATGAAAAACTGTTTTTT.

The chain carries TRBV30 and TRBJ1-5; TRBD1 agrees at 7 bases. This CDR3 has 13 residues. Per germline, CDR1 GTSNPN and CDR2 SVGIG (reference sequence). After removal of 4 bases from V and 0 bases from J, the junction contained 0 bases not matched to a gene. Here the CDR3 reads CAWNRGSNQPQHF. DNA of the CDR3: TGTGCCTGGAACAGGGGTAGCAATCAGCCCCAGCATTTT.

The V and J genes are TRBV3-1 (or the pseudogene TRBV3-2) and TRBJ2-3, with TRBD1 as a possible D gene (5 bases). Germline CDR1 reads LGHDT; CDR2 reads YNNKEL (reference sequence). This CDR3 is 13 amino acids long. V dropped 0 bases and J dropped 5 bases, with 6 bases sitting between them. The CDR3 reads CASSQDRGDTQYF. The CDR3, as DNA: TGTGCCAGCAGCCAAGATAGGGGAGATACGCAGTATTTT.

J is TRBJ2-1 and V is TRBV11-2, with TRBD2 identical over 7 bases. After removal of 1 base from V and 6 bases from J, the junction contained 12 bases not matched to a gene. The CDR3 spans 17 residues. Germline assignment: CDR1 SGHAT and CDR2 FQNNGV. CDR3 sequence reads: CASSLVPGEGRFNEQFF. The CDR3 DNA is TGTGCCAGCAGCTTAGTTCCGGGGGAGGGCCGTTTCAATGAGCAGTTCTTC.

V is TRBV7-2 and J is TRBJ2-3; TRBD2 aligns across 11 bases. This CDR3 has 18 amino acids. With 1 base clipped from V and 5 bases from J, the junction kept 11 bases outside the gene matches. Germline V gene data show CDR1 as SGHTA and CDR2 as FQGNSA. The CDR3 region is CASSLVSGIGLAGDTQYF. The DNA for the CDR3 is TGTGCCAGCAGCTTAGTCTCTGGCATCGGACTAGCGGGAGATACGCAGTATTTT. The full variable domain, its missing parts supplied by reference TRBV7-2 and TRBJ2-3, is GAGVSQSPSNKVTEKGKDVELRCDPISGHTALYWYRQSLGQGLEFLIYFQGNSAPDKSGLPSDRFSAERTGGSVSTLTIQRTQQEDSAVYLCASSLVSGIGLAGDTQYFGPGTRLTVL.

V gene TRBV7-2 combines with J gene TRBJ2-2; unclear D gene. CDR1 is SGHTA, CDR2 FQGNSA, per germline. Trimming removed 1 base from V and 3 bases from J, with 3 bases in between. This CDR3 is built from 13 residues. CDR3 amino acids: CASSLGDTGELFF. DNA for the CDR3: TGTGCCAGCAGCTTAGGAGACACCGGGGAGCTGTTTTTT.

The chain combines TRBV5-6 with TRBJ2-2; perhaps TRBD2 as D (6 bases). Germline V gene sequence: CDR1 SGHDT, CDR2 YYEEEE. The germline V and J ends were trimmed by 2 bases and 3 bases, with 11 bases remaining between them. The CDR3 loop spans 15 amino acids. CDR3 DNA: TGTGCCAGCAGCTTCCGGGGACTGTACACCGGGGAGCTGTTTTTT. Translation gives CASSFRGLYTGELFF.

This chain links TRBV2 with TRBJ1-5; D is possibly TRBD1 (5 bases). From germline, CDR1 is SNHLY and CDR2 FYNNEI. The CDR3 extends over 13 amino acids. V shed 5 bases and J shed 6 bases, with 11 bases lying between them. The CDR3 nucleotides read TGTGCCAGCAGTTTGAATCAGGGTCAGCCCCAGCATTTT. Its protein product is CASSLNQGQPQHF.

The chain joins TRBV2 to TRBJ1-4; TRBD1 might be the D (6 bases). Germline CDR1 and CDR2: SNHLY and FYNNEI. The CDR3 runs 13 residues. V was shortened by 6 bases and J by 7 bases, with 12 bases between the two germline ends. The DNA of the CDR3 is TGTGCCAGCAGCAAGTCAGGGGCTGAAAAACTGTTTTTT. Its protein product is CASSKSGAEKLFF.

This clone was observed a handful of times. The rearrangement uses TRBV27 and TRBJ2-7; no definite D call. CDR1 MNHEY and CDR2 SMNVEV come from the germline V gene (reference sequence). Trimming left V 3 bases short and J 3 bases short, with 6 bases between. This CDR3 comprises 12 residues. CDR3 sequence reads: CASSFYSYEQYF. The DNA for the CDR3 is TGTGCCAGCAGTTTTTATAGCTACGAGCAGTACTTC.

This clone has a single count. This rearrangement joins TRBV6-5 to TRBJ1-5, with D tentatively TRBD1 (6 bases). Trimming shortened V by 6 bases and J by 2 bases, and 11 bases separated the two germline ends. Germline V gene lookup returns CDR1 MNHEY and CDR2 SVGAGI. CDR3 length: 14 amino acids. The DNA of the CDR3 is TGTGCCAGCAGCTTAAGACAGGGCAATCAGCCCCAGCATTTT. Its protein is CASSLRQGNQPQHF.

The chain combines TRBV19 with TRBJ1-5, with 9 bases fitting TRBD1. Germline V gene lookup returns CDR1 LNHDA and CDR2 SQIVND (reference sequence). The CDR3 is 15 amino acids. V gave up 3 bases and J gave up 5 bases; unmatched junction bases: 5. The CDR3 protein is CASSILTGGHQPQHF. CDR3 nucleotide sequence: TGTGCCAGTAGTATTCTAACAGGGGGCCATCAGCCCCAGCATTTT.

The chain links TRBV6-6 to TRBJ2-3; TRBD1 matches at 9 bases. With 6 bases clipped from V and 2 bases from J, the junction kept 9 bases outside the gene matches. The CDR3 has 16 amino acids. CDR1 and CDR2 (germline): MNHNY, SVGAGI (reference sequence). CDR3 residues: CASSNRDRETTDTQYF. The CDR3 bases are TGTGCCAGCAGCAACCGGGACAGGGAGACCACAGATACGCAGTATTTT.